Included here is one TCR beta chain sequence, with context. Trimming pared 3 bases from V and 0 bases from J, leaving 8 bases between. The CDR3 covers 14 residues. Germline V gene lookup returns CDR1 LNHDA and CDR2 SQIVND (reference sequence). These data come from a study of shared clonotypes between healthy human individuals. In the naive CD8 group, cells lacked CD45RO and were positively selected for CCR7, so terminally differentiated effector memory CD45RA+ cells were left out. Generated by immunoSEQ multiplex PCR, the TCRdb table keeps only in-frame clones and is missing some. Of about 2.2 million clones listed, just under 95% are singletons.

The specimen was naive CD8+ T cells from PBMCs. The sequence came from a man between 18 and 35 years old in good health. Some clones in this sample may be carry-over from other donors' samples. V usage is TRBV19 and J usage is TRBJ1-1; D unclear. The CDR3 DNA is TGTGCCAGTAGTATCTATAAGTTGAACACTGAAGCTTTCTTT. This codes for CASSIYKLNTEAFF.